This T cell receptor beta chain originates from a study of cytotoxic CD8 clonotypes in ibrutinib-treated CLL. Measured with immunoSEQ multiplex PCR; TCRdb has only the in-frame clones, and not every one. The data show some 43,000 clones, around 70% seen once. The study, taken as a whole, reports: Shared public clonotypes were rare, and on treatment they either got smaller or stayed the same.

On this clone itself: Its antigen is still unknown.

This clonotype originated in a human donor with chronic lymphocytic leukemia. Sequences were derived from PBMCs, sampled after 12 months of ibrutinib treatment.

CDR3 in DNA: TGTGCCAGCAGTTACTCGCCGCCCCGACAAACGGATACGCAGTATTTT. Amino acid sequence: CASSYSPPRQTDTQYF. The rearrangement links TRBV6-5 to TRBJ2-3; no clear D. There are 16 residues in the CDR3. V lost 0 bases and J 6 bases, leaving 16 bases between the germline ends. Germline V gene sequence: CDR1 MNHEY, CDR2 SVGAGI.